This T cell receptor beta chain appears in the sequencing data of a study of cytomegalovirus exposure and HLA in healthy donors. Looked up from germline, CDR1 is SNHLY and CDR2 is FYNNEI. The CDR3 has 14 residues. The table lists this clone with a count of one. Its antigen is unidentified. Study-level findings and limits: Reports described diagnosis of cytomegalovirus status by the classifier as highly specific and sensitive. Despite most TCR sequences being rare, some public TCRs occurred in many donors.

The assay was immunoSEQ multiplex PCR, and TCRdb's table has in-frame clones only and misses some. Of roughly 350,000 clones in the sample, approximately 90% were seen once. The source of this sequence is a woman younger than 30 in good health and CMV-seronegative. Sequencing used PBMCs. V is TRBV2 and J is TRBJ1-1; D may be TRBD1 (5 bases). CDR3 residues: CAPGGESMNTEAFF. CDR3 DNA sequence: TGTGCACCGGGGGGGGAGTCGATGAACACTGAAGCTTTCTTT.